A single sample is the source of the 24 T cell receptor beta chains below, sequenced in a study of blood T cell repertoires in COVID-19. The assay was immunoSEQ multiplex PCR, and TCRdb's table has in-frame clones only and misses some. The sample has some 220,000 clones; about 83% are singletons. The sequenced sample was peripheral blood. These receptor sequences come from a woman aged 25 to 45 with COVID-19, enrolled during active disease.

The J gene is TRBJ1-2, the V gene TRBV6-6; D gene unclear. CDR1 and CDR2 from the germline V gene are MNHNY and SVGAGI (reference sequence). Trimming cost V 5 bases and J 0 bases, with 10 bases left between them. CDR3 length: 14 residues. The CDR3 reads CASSEPPTNYGYTF. Written as DNA, the CDR3 is TGTGCCAGCAGTGAGCCCCCGACTAACTATGGCTACACCTTC.

CDR3 DNA sequence: TGTGCCAGCAGCTTACCGGGAGTCCTCTATGGCTACACCTTC. It is translated as CASSLPGVLYGYTF. This chain joins TRBV7-2 and TRBJ1-2; no reliable D call. V lost 2 bases, J lost 4 bases, and 11 bases lay in between. Per germline, CDR1 SGHTA and CDR2 FQGNSA. This CDR3 contains 14 residues.

This chain connects TRBV27 to TRBJ1-2; TRBD1 aligns across 8 bases. The CDR3 loop spans 17 amino acids. Trimming removed 0 bases from V and 5 bases from J; junction bases left unmatched: 11. The V gene's germline CDR1 is MNHEY and CDR2 SMNVEV (reference sequence). The CDR3: CASSLSTPDRAGYGYTF. The CDR3 DNA reads TGTGCCAGCAGTTTATCTACCCCGGACAGGGCGGGATATGGCTACACCTTC.

V and J are TRBV5-4 and TRBJ1-2; 7 bases map to TRBD1. Germline lookup yields CDR1 SGHNT and CDR2 YYREEE (reference sequence). This CDR3 contains 14 residues. V shed 4 bases, J shed 3 bases, and the junction held 6 bases outside the gene matches. This CDR3 reads CASSDDRADYGYTF. The CDR3 DNA reads TGTGCCAGCAGCGACGACAGGGCAGACTATGGCTACACCTTC.

V usage is TRBV6-2 or TRBV6-3 and J usage is TRBJ2-4; perhaps TRBD2 as D (6 bases). This CDR3 has 15 amino acids. V gave up 5 bases and J gave up 7 bases, with 18 bases separating them. Germline V lookup: CDR1 MNHEY, CDR2 SVGEGT. In DNA form, the CDR3 reads TGTGCCAGCAGTATTCCCGGGACTCAGAGGAACATTCAGTACTTC. It specifies CASSIPGTQRNIQYF.

The J gene is TRBJ2-7, the V gene TRBV7-2; D possibly corresponds to TRBD1 (8 bases). Per the germline V gene, CDR1 is SGHTA and CDR2 is FQGNSA. Trimming took 4 bases from V and 5 from J, leaving 18 bases between them. The CDR3 loop spans 15 amino acids. The CDR3 region is CASSWGGQAKHEQYF. CDR3 DNA: TGTGCCAGCAGCTGGGGGGGACAGGCTAAGCACGAGCAGTACTTC.

This chain uses TRBV25-1 with TRBJ2-3; D ambiguous. This CDR3 has 14 amino acids. Trimming shortened V by 5 bases and J by 0 bases, and 9 bases separated the two germline ends. Germline CDR1 reads MGHDK; CDR2 reads SYGVNS. CDR3 coding DNA: TGTGCCAGCAGTTACTACACTAGCACAGATACGCAGTATTTT. It codes for CASSYYTSTDTQYF.

The J gene is TRBJ2-3, the V gene TRBV5-1; D remains unclear. The germline CDR1 and CDR2 sequences are SGHRS and YFSETQ. The CDR3 length is 12 residues. V was trimmed by 0 bases and J by 6 bases, leaving 5 bases between them. CDR3: CASSLVADTQYF. The CDR3 DNA sequence: TGCGCCAGCAGCTTGGTTGCGGATACGCAGTATTTT.

This sequence joins TRBV19 and TRBJ2-7; the D is unclear. The CDR3 is 13 amino acids. CDR1 is LNHDA, CDR2 SQIVND, per germline (reference sequence). The V and J ends lost 8 bases and 2 bases respectively, with 13 bases between them. Written as DNA, the CDR3 is TGTGCCAGTCTCGACTCCTATACCTACGAGCAGTACTTC. This encodes CASLDSYTYEQYF.

The chain joins TRBV6-5 to TRBJ2-7, with 8 bases identical to TRBD1. CDR1 and CDR2 from the germline V gene are MNHEY and SVGAGI. After removal of 2 bases from V and 4 bases from J, the junction contained 4 bases not matched to a gene. This CDR3 region has 14 residues. The CDR3 protein is CASSYQGQGYEQYF. In DNA, the CDR3 is TGTGCCAGCAGTTACCAAGGACAGGGTTACGAGCAGTACTTC.

DNA of the CDR3: TGTGCCAGCAGCACTCTCAGGAAATCCTCTGGAAACACCATATATTTT. Protein product: CASSTLRKSSGNTIYF. V and J are TRBV11-2 and TRBJ1-3; no clear D gene. Germline CDR1 SGHAT, CDR2 FQNNGV. V gave up 5 bases and J gave up 0 bases, with 14 bases separating them. The CDR3 sequence is 16 residues long.

This sequence joins TRBV18 and TRBJ2-2, with 9 bases lining up with TRBD1. Per the germline V gene, CDR1 is KGHSH and CDR2 is LQKENI. V shed 2 bases and J 5 bases; nucleotides not matched to a gene: 9. CDR3 length: 17 amino acids. DNA for the CDR3: TGTGCCAGCTCACCAAGTACCGGGACAGGGAAAACCGGGGAGCTGTTTTTT. Amino acid sequence: CASSPSTGTGKTGELFF.

The genes are TRBV27 and TRBJ2-1, with 8 bases that match TRBD2. V was pared by 6 bases and J by 2 bases, with 6 bases of the junction left unmatched. The CDR3 length is 15 residues. Germline V gene data show CDR1 as MNHEY and CDR2 as SMNVEV (reference sequence). CDR3 nucleotide sequence: TGTGCCAGCAGCCGGGAGGGCCCGGCCTACAATGAGCAGTTCTTC. Translation: CASSREGPAYNEQFF.

This clone appeared a single time. The V call is TRBV7-6, the J call TRBJ2-7, with 9 positions matching TRBD2. After removal of 0 bases from V and 0 bases from J, the junction contained 3 bases not matched to a gene. The germline gives CDR1 SGHVS, CDR2 FNYEAQ. The CDR3 loop spans 16 amino acids. CDR3 sequence: CASSLAGGGVSYEQYF. The CDR3, as DNA: TGTGCCAGCAGCTTAGCTGGCGGGGGGGTCTCCTACGAGCAGTACTTC.

CDR3 region: CASSVYIRRSTSQGLDQPQHF. CDR3 in DNA: TGTGCCAGCAGTGTGTATATACGGCGGTCCACCTCCCAGGGCCTAGATCAGCCCCAGCATTTT. The chain recombines TRBV2 with TRBJ1-5, with D possibly being TRBD1 (5 bases). The CDR3 contains 21 residues. V gave up 4 bases and J gave up 5 bases, with 33 bases separating them. Germline V gives CDR1 SNHLY, CDR2 FYNNEI.

The chain carries TRBV2 and TRBJ2-7; TRBD1 might be the D (5 bases). The V and J ends lost 6 bases and 1 base respectively, with 16 bases between them. In germline, CDR1 is SNHLY, CDR2 FYNNEI. CDR3 length: 15 amino acids. CDR3 DNA sequence: TGTGCCAGCAGCCCCGGTGCAGGGAAGTCCTACGAGCAGTACTTC. It yields the protein CASSPGAGKSYEQYF.

The rearrangement links TRBV7-9 to TRBJ2-7, with 9 bases that match TRBD1. V was clipped by 5 bases and J by 4 bases; unmatched bases: 6. The CDR3 has 14 amino acids. Germline V gene data show CDR1 as SEHNR and CDR2 as FQNEAQ (reference sequence). CDR3 sequence: CASSPRTGEYEQYF. CDR3 in DNA: TGTGCCAGCAGCCCGAGGACAGGGGAGTACGAGCAGTACTTC.

The chain is built from TRBV24-1 and TRBJ2-3; 10 positions agree with TRBD1. The CDR3 totals 15 residues. V was clipped by 4 bases and J by 11 bases; unmatched bases: 11. Germline V gene sequence: CDR1 KGHDR, CDR2 SFDVKD. The CDR3 protein is CATSDPGTGDLEQYF. The CDR3 coding sequence is TGTGCCACCAGTGACCCCGGGACAGGGGATCTTGAGCAGTATTTT.

This clone was picked up a small number of times. The V and J genes are TRBV19 and TRBJ2-2; D remains unclear. The V end lost 5 bases, the J end lost 0 bases, and 7 bases lay between the germline ends. Germline loops: CDR1 LNHDA, CDR2 SQIVND (reference sequence). CDR3 length: 14 residues. CDR3 coding DNA: TGTGCCAGTAGTGTACAGTCGAACACCGGGGAGCTGTTTTTT. Amino acids: CASSVQSNTGELFF.

The V and J genes are TRBV12-3 or TRBV12-4 and TRBJ1-1, with D possibly TRBD1 on 6 matching bases. Deletions cut 5 bases from V and 1 base from J, with 8 bases between. The length of the CDR3 is 13 residues. CDR3 nucleotide sequence: TGTGCCAGCAGTGAACAGGGGAACACTGAAGCTTTCTTT. Its protein product is CASSEQGNTEAFF.

The rearrangement joins TRBV27 to TRBJ1-6; possibly TRBD1 for D (6 bases). This CDR3 contains 14 residues. The V and J ends lost 3 bases and 5 bases respectively, with 8 bases between them. CDR1 and CDR2 (germline): MNHEY, SMNVEV (reference sequence). In DNA, the CDR3 is TGTGCCAGCAGTTTTTGGACAGATAATTCACCCCTCCACTTT. This encodes CASSFWTDNSPLHF.

The V call is TRBV27, the J call TRBJ1-1; D call uncertain. V lost 6 bases and J lost 1, with 21 bases in between. Per germline, CDR1 MNHEY and CDR2 SMNVEV (reference sequence). This CDR3 spans 17 amino acids. Here the CDR3 reads CASRHLPGLARNTEAFF. Here the CDR3 DNA reads TGTGCCAGCAGACATTTACCCGGACTCGCGAGGAACACTGAAGCTTTCTTT.

CDR3 sequence (DNA): TGTGCCAGCAGCCCCTCGGAGACCCAGTACTTC. Translation: CASSPSETQYF. The rearrangement links TRBV11-1 to TRBJ2-5, with D unclear. The CDR3 is made up of 11 amino acids. CDR1 and CDR2 from the germline V gene are SGHAT and FQDESV (reference sequence). The V end was cut by 5 bases, the J end by 5 bases, with 6 bases between.

The chain couples TRBV14 to TRBJ1-2; D is unclear. The CDR3 runs to 16 residues. V was shortened by 3 bases and J by 3 bases, with 17 bases between the two germline ends. Germline CDR1 and CDR2: SGHDN and FVKESK. The CDR3 here is CASSHQKADGDYGYTF. CDR3 bases: TGTGCCAGCAGCCACCAGAAAGCGGACGGAGACTATGGCTACACCTTC.